This T cell receptor (beta chain) was sequenced during a study of response to subunit inactivated influenza vaccine. Each CDR3 protein gets one entry after TCRdb re-called the RT-PCR reads with MiXCR. The table records 150,000 to 200,000 distinct CDR3 sequences, 10% to 15% of them present only once. Trimming removed 4 bases from V and 4 bases from J, with 14 bases in between. Germline CDR1 reads MGHRA; CDR2 reads YSYEKL. This CDR3 has 15 residues. The data were also submitted as part of a second study, on T cells expressing NK-cell markers. That study adds: UMIs accompanied the 5'RACE template switching by which TCR beta cDNA was made. Source material for TCR beta repertoires consisted of sorted CD3+CD56+NKG2C+, CD3+CD56+NKG2C- and CD3+CD56-NKG2C+ T cells. HCMV seropositivity characterized seven of the eight sequenced donors, and seronegativity one. In several donors, dominant CD3+CD56+NKG2C+ clones formed about 1.0-7.5% of CD8+ cells. The CD3+CD56-NKG2C+ fraction of a few donors was also led by these clonotypes.

The clonotype originates from a man aged 50-60 years who received an inactivated influenza vaccine. Sample: CD8+ T cells sorted from PBMCs, taken approximately 12 days after vaccination. This chain uses TRBV4-1 with TRBJ2-1, with D possibly matching TRBD2 (6 bases). This chain's CDR3 is CASSPGGSGYNEQFF. The CDR3 nucleotides are TGCGCCAGCAGCCCAGGAGGTAGCGGATACAATGAGCAGTTCTTC.